These T cell receptor beta chains were read from a single sample in a study of cytomegalovirus exposure and HLA in healthy donors. The method was immunoSEQ multiplex PCR; TCRdb's version includes in-frame clones alone and lacks a portion of them. The repertoire has 100,000 to 150,000 clones, around 77% of them found once; the top ten carry about 1.8%. Sequenced: PBMCs. The source of these receptors is a woman between 45 and 65 years old in good health and CMV-seronegative. CDR3s include the opening cysteine and the closing phenylalanine or tryptophan. A D gene is named only where the DNA matches it firmly. Part of the rows lack a size; the others show once, few, many or a class for expanded clones.

len: 17
v_gene: TRBV27
abundance: -
d_gene: TRBD2
j_gene: TRBJ2-1
CDR3aa: CASSSLAGGPSYNEQFF
CDR3nt: TGTGCCAGCAGTTCACTAGCGGGAGGGCCCTCCTACAATGAGCAGTTCTTC

len: 13
v_gene: TRBV4-1
abundance: -
d_gene: -
j_gene: TRBJ2-1
CDR3aa: CASSQVGGDEQFF
CDR3nt: TGCGCCAGCAGCCAAGTCGGAGGCGATGAGCAGTTCTTC

len: 16
v_gene: TRBV4-3
abundance: -
d_gene: TRBD2
j_gene: TRBJ2-3
CDR3aa: CASSPGLAGGTDTQYF
CDR3nt: TGCGCCAGCAGCCCGGGACTAGCGGGAGGTACAGATACGCAGTATTTT

len: 15
v_gene: TRBV5-4
abundance: -
d_gene: -
j_gene: TRBJ1-1
CDR3aa: CASSLAGGVNTEAFF
CDR3nt: TGTGCCAGCAGCTTGGCCGGGGGGGTGAACACTGAAGCTTTCTTT

len: 17
v_gene: TRBV7-3
abundance: -
d_gene: TRBD2
j_gene: TRBJ2-3
CDR3aa: CASSLYGSGSSTDTQYF
CDR3nt: TGTGCCAGCAGCTTATACGGGAGCGGGAGTAGCACAGATACGCAGTATTTT

len: 15
v_gene: TRBV2
abundance: -
d_gene: -
j_gene: TRBJ1-1
CDR3aa: CASSEAPSGVGEAFF
CDR3nt: TGTGCCAGCAGTGAGGCCCCAAGCGGAGTGGGTGAAGCTTTCTTT

len: 18
v_gene: TRBV5-1
abundance: -
d_gene: TRBD1
j_gene: TRBJ1-2
CDR3aa: CASSRTPGQATSNYGYTF
CDR3nt: TGCGCCAGCAGCCGAACTCCGGGACAGGCTACTTCAAACTATGGCTACACCTTC

len: 14
v_gene: TRBV28
abundance: -
d_gene: TRBD1
j_gene: TRBJ1-2
CDR3aa: CASSSGQGNYGYTF
CDR3nt: TGTGCCAGCAGTTCCGGACAGGGAAACTATGGCTACACCTTC

len: 13
v_gene: TRBV18
abundance: -
d_gene: -
j_gene: TRBJ2-5
CDR3aa: CASSLIQQETQYF
CDR3nt: TGTGCCAGCTCCCTCATTCAGCAAGAGACCCAGTACTTC

len: 15
v_gene: TRBV9
abundance: once
d_gene: -
j_gene: TRBJ1-4
CDR3aa: CASSVSSGLNEKLFF
CDR3nt: TGTGCCAGCAGCGTAAGTTCAGGGCTTAATGAAAAACTGTTTTTT

len: 15
v_gene: TRBV5-8
abundance: -
d_gene: -
j_gene: TRBJ1-4
CDR3aa: CASSLERGGHEKLFF
CDR3nt: TGTGCCAGCAGCTTGGAGAGGGGGGGGCATGAAAAACTGTTTTTT

len: 17
v_gene: TRBV9
abundance: -
d_gene: TRBD1
j_gene: TRBJ2-1
CDR3aa: CASSVGWQGAVYDEQFF
CDR3nt: TGTGCCAGCAGCGTAGGATGGCAGGGGGCGGTCTACGATGAGCAGTTCTTC

len: 16
v_gene: TRBV6-5
abundance: -
d_gene: TRBD2
j_gene: TRBJ2-1
CDR3aa: CASSYVRTSQVTEQFF
CDR3nt: TGTGCCAGCAGTTACGTTAGGACTAGCCAGGTGACGGAGCAGTTCTTC

len: 16
v_gene: TRBV18
abundance: -
d_gene: TRBD1
j_gene: TRBJ2-1
CDR3aa: CASSPGDRGYYNEQFF
CDR3nt: TGTGCCAGCTCACCGGGGGACAGGGGCTACTACAATGAGCAGTTCTTC

len: 16
v_gene: TRBV4-2
abundance: -
d_gene: TRBD1
j_gene: TRBJ2-1
CDR3aa: CASSLKEQGAVNEQFF
CDR3nt: TGTGCCAGCAGCCTTAAGGAACAGGGGGCAGTCAATGAGCAGTTCTTC

len: 16
v_gene: TRBV14
abundance: -
d_gene: -
j_gene: TRBJ2-7
CDR3aa: CASSQGRGGQTYEQYF
CDR3nt: TGTGCCAGCAGCCAGGGTCGCGGCGGACAGACCTACGAGCAGTACTTC

len: 13
v_gene: TRBV2
abundance: -
d_gene: -
j_gene: TRBJ2-1
CDR3aa: CASSVWRDNEQFF
CDR3nt: TGTGCCAGCAGTGTCTGGCGGGACAATGAGCAGTTCTTC

len: 15
v_gene: TRBV28
abundance: once
d_gene: -
j_gene: TRBJ2-5
CDR3aa: CASSSSAQTGMAQYF
CDR3nt: TGTGCCAGCAGTTCATCGGCTCAGACGGGGATGGCCCAGTACTTC

len: 15
v_gene: TRBV5-1
abundance: -
d_gene: -
j_gene: TRBJ2-7
CDR3aa: CASRDAGRSSYEQYF
CDR3nt: TGCGCCAGCAGGGATGCAGGGCGTAGCTCCTACGAGCAGTACTTC

len: 15
v_gene: TRBV27
abundance: -
d_gene: TRBD1
j_gene: TRBJ1-2
CDR3aa: CASSLTGKGNYGYTF
CDR3nt: TGTGCCAGCAGCTTGACAGGGAAGGGGAACTATGGCTACACCTTC

len: 18
v_gene: TRBV5-1
abundance: -
d_gene: TRBD1
j_gene: TRBJ1-4
CDR3aa: CASSMGQGGGRSNEKLFF
CDR3nt: TGCGCCAGCAGCATGGGACAGGGTGGGGGCCGGTCTAATGAAAAACTGTTTTTT

len: 17
v_gene: TRBV4-2
abundance: -
d_gene: TRBD2
j_gene: TRBJ2-1
CDR3aa: CASSQDPSGSTYNEQFF
CDR3nt: TGTGCCAGCAGCCAAGATCCCAGCGGGAGTACCTACAATGAGCAGTTCTTC

len: 11
v_gene: TRBV30
abundance: -
d_gene: -
j_gene: TRBJ1-2
CDR3aa: CAWSVRAGYTF
CDR3nt: TGTGCCTGGAGTGTTAGAGCTGGCTACACCTTC

len: 15
v_gene: TRBV25-1
abundance: -
d_gene: -
j_gene: TRBJ2-2
CDR3aa: CASSDRLSGTGELFF
CDR3nt: TGTGCCAGCAGTGATCGATTGTCGGGAACCGGGGAGCTGTTTTTT

len: 15
v_gene: TRBV6-5
abundance: -
d_gene: -
j_gene: TRBJ2-7
CDR3aa: CASRKPGPGRGEQYF
CDR3nt: TGTGCCAGCAGAAAACCAGGTCCGGGGCGGGGCGAGCAGTACTTC

len: 18
v_gene: TRBV29-1
abundance: few
d_gene: TRBD1
j_gene: TRBJ2-3
CDR3aa: CSVEDLSTGALQPGTQYF
CDR3nt: TGCAGCGTTGAAGATCTTTCAACAGGGGCCCTACAGCCGGGTACGCAGTATTTT

len: 14
v_gene: TRBV15
abundance: -
d_gene: -
j_gene: TRBJ1-4
CDR3aa: CATSRRGRREKLFF
CDR3nt: TGTGCCACCAGCAGGAGGGGGAGACGGGAAAAACTGTTTTTT

len: 16
v_gene: TRBV9
abundance: -
d_gene: TRBD2
j_gene: TRBJ2-3
CDR3aa: CASSVDGAGDPDTQYF
CDR3nt: TGTGCCAGCAGCGTAGATGGAGCGGGAGACCCAGATACGCAGTATTTT

len: 15
v_gene: TRBV7-8
abundance: -
d_gene: TRBD1
j_gene: TRBJ1-2
CDR3aa: CASSPDRGHAMGYTF
CDR3nt: TGTGCCAGCAGCCCGGACAGGGGGCACGCAATGGGCTACACCTTC

len: 17
v_gene: TRBV29-1
abundance: -
d_gene: TRBD1
j_gene: TRBJ2-5
CDR3aa: CSVDRGTGWTRRETQYF
CDR3nt: TGCAGCGTTGATAGGGGGACAGGGTGGACCAGAAGAGAGACCCAGTACTTC

len: 16
v_gene: TRBV30
abundance: -
d_gene: TRBD1
j_gene: TRBJ1-4
CDR3aa: CAWRGTGSIVVEKLFF
CDR3nt: TGTGCCTGGAGGGGGACAGGGTCAATAGTTGTTGAAAAACTGTTTTTT

len: 17
v_gene: TRBV7-2
abundance: -
d_gene: TRBD2
j_gene: TRBJ2-1
CDR3aa: CASSLARTSGRSDEQFF
CDR3nt: TGTGCCAGCAGCTTAGCCCGGACTAGCGGGAGGTCTGATGAGCAGTTCTTC

len: 13
v_gene: TRBV9
abundance: -
d_gene: -
j_gene: TRBJ1-1
CDR3aa: CASSSRGSTEAFF
CDR3nt: TGTGCCAGCAGCTCCCGAGGTTCGACTGAAGCTTTCTTT

len: 16
v_gene: TRBV9
abundance: -
d_gene: TRBD2
j_gene: TRBJ2-1
CDR3aa: CASSSGALAGAYEQFF
CDR3nt: TGTGCCAGCAGCTCAGGGGCCCTAGCGGGAGCGTATGAGCAGTTCTTC

len: 11
v_gene: TRBV5-1
abundance: -
d_gene: -
j_gene: TRBJ2-5
CDR3aa: CASSLRETQYF
CDR3nt: TGCGCCAGCAGCTTGCGGGAGACCCAGTACTTC

len: 15
v_gene: TRBV28
abundance: -
d_gene: TRBD2
j_gene: TRBJ2-7
CDR3aa: CASTAGGRGLYEQYF
CDR3nt: TGTGCCAGCACTGCGGGGGGACGGGGTTTATACGAGCAGTACTTC

len: 16
v_gene: TRBV28
abundance: -
d_gene: TRBD2
j_gene: TRBJ2-3
CDR3aa: CASSRPTSAVTDTQYF
CDR3nt: TGTGCCAGCAGCCGCCCGACTAGCGCCGTCACAGATACGCAGTATTTT

len: 14
v_gene: TRBV6-5
abundance: -
d_gene: -
j_gene: TRBJ1-3
CDR3aa: CASSKGTFGATIYF
CDR3nt: TGTGCCAGCAGTAAAGGAACCTTTGGGGCCACCATATATTTT

len: 13
v_gene: TRBV19
abundance: -
d_gene: TRBD1
j_gene: TRBJ1-1
CDR3aa: CASRITGDTEAFF
CDR3nt: TGTGCCAGTAGGATCACAGGGGACACTGAAGCTTTCTTT

len: 14
v_gene: TRBV7-2
abundance: -
d_gene: TRBD1
j_gene: TRBJ2-1
CDR3aa: CASSLTGQPDEQFF
CDR3nt: TGTGCCAGCAGCTTAACGGGACAGCCCGATGAGCAGTTCTTC

len: 13
v_gene: TRBV21-1
abundance: -
d_gene: -
j_gene: TRBJ1-3
CDR3aa: CASSKYGSATIYF
CDR3nt: TGTGCCAGCAGCAAGTACGGGAGCGCCACCATATATTTT

len: 18
v_gene: TRBV19
abundance: -
d_gene: TRBD1
j_gene: TRBJ1-5
CDR3aa: CASSIPWGQLFGNQPQHF
CDR3nt: TGTGCCAGTAGCATACCGTGGGGACAGCTTTTTGGCAATCAGCCCCAGCATTTT

len: 15
v_gene: TRBV5-1
abundance: -
d_gene: TRBD1
j_gene: TRBJ2-5
CDR3aa: CASSGSGTAQETQYF
CDR3nt: TGCGCCAGCAGCGGATCCGGGACAGCTCAAGAGACCCAGTACTTC

len: 15
v_gene: TRBV7-9
abundance: -
d_gene: TRBD2
j_gene: TRBJ2-3
CDR3aa: CASSSSGGSTDTQYF
CDR3nt: TGTGCCAGCAGCTCTAGCGGGGGAAGCACAGATACGCAGTATTTT

len: 16
v_gene: TRBV2
abundance: -
d_gene: -
j_gene: TRBJ1-4
CDR3aa: CASITDPSPGNEKLFF
CDR3nt: TGTGCCAGCATAACCGACCCCTCTCCAGGGAATGAAAAACTGTTTTTT

len: 15
v_gene: TRBV11-1
abundance: -
d_gene: TRBD1
j_gene: TRBJ1-1
CDR3aa: CASSLGGDRGTEAFF
CDR3nt: TGTGCCAGCAGCTTAGGAGGGGACAGGGGGACTGAAGCTTTCTTT

len: 16
v_gene: TRBV5-6
abundance: -
d_gene: TRBD1
j_gene: TRBJ2-4
CDR3aa: CASSLMPGGVGNIQYF
CDR3nt: TGTGCCAGCAGCTTGATGCCAGGGGGCGTGGGGAACATTCAGTACTTC

len: 18
v_gene: TRBV29-1
abundance: -
d_gene: TRBD1
j_gene: TRBJ1-2
CDR3aa: CSVGPPGQGGRSNYGYTF
CDR3nt: TGCAGCGTTGGCCCACCGGGACAGGGAGGCAGGTCTAACTATGGCTACACCTTC

len: 13
v_gene: TRBV9
abundance: -
d_gene: -
j_gene: TRBJ2-1
CDR3aa: CASSLSSYNEQFF
CDR3nt: TGTGCCAGCAGCCTAAGCTCCTACAATGAGCAGTTCTTC

len: 15
v_gene: TRBV10-3
abundance: -
d_gene: TRBD1
j_gene: TRBJ1-2
CDR3aa: CAITDGGGGNYGYTF
CDR3nt: TGTGCCATCACCGACGGAGGGGGCGGTAACTATGGCTACACCTTC